The rows below give T cell receptor beta chains drawn from one sample of a study of T cell repertoires in cytomegalovirus infection. TCRdb independently ran MiXCR on the reads; one entry per CDR3 protein. The sample lists hundreds of thousands of distinct CDR3 sequences; roughly a third were seen once. The antigens these receptors bind are not known. The source was cultured CD8+ T cells from PBMCs, collected from culture after CMV antigen stimulation. These receptors came from a human donor in good health (CMV status not recorded). Some clones in this sample may be carry-over from other donors' samples. CDR3s include the opening cysteine and the closing phenylalanine or tryptophan. Clone size is given for some rows only: seen once, a few or many times, or a class if the clone is expanded.

clone size,J gene,V gene,CDR3 protein
few,TRBJ1-2,TRBV5-4,CASSLAWESYGYTF
-,TRBJ2-1,TRBV7-9,CASSLAGRDRQFF
-,TRBJ2-5,TRBV7-6,CASSLRGTGALQETQYF
-,TRBJ2-5,TRBV12-3/TRBV12-4,CASSLYGGNQETQYF
-,TRBJ2-6,TRBV12-3/TRBV12-4,CASSQQGFGANVLTF
-,TRBJ2-1,TRBV6-5,CASSWGLAVYNEQFF
once,TRBJ2-5,TRBV9,CVSSAGQQQETQYF
few,TRBJ2-3,TRBV7-8,CATLSDTQYF
-,TRBJ2-7,TRBV12-5,CASGPGGEQYF
-,TRBJ1-2,TRBV12-3/TRBV12-4,CASSFLPRNRPTDYGYTF
once,TRBJ1-1,TRBV19,CASSLGQGVGTEAFF
-,TRBJ1-4,TRBV14,CASSPSEGAWKLFF
-,TRBJ2-7,TRBV6-1,CASSSLISASF
-,TRBJ1-2,TRBV2,CASSDALRYTF
-,TRBJ2-3,TRBV7-2,CASSFRRTSDTQYF
many,TRBJ2-1,TRBV7-2,CASPGTSGGYSYNEQFF
-,TRBJ2-3,TRBV28,CASSFPSGGGGDTQYF
-,TRBJ1-5,TRBV12-3/TRBV12-4,CASSPTDQPQHF
-,TRBJ1-4,TRBV7-9,CASSLSQGGDEKLFF
few,TRBJ2-1,TRBV6-1,CATYPTGKREQFF
few,TRBJ2-5,TRBV6-5,CASSYLASEYQETQYF
-,TRBJ2-1,TRBV6-5,CASSYGWLAGPRSYNEQFF
-,TRBJ1-4,TRBV7-8,CASSTLDGNNEKLFF
-,TRBJ2-3,TRBV7-6,CASSSLTGTRGTDTQYF
-,TRBJ2-2,TRBV4-3,CASSQENGELFF
-,TRBJ2-5,TRBV11-1,CASSLERSRDFQETQYF
many,TRBJ2-1,TRBV7-6,CASSRTGSPYNEQFF
many,TRBJ2-5,TRBV7-2,CASSLGGLAGPYQETQYF
many,TRBJ1-1,TRBV7-8,CASSLGFWDGGMHTEAFF
-,TRBJ1-5,TRBV27,CASSSGLRNKPQHF
-,TRBJ2-2,TRBV19,CASSIGSTGELFF
-,TRBJ2-1,TRBV6-6,CASSYEHLSYNEQFF
few,TRBJ2-5,TRBV7-2,CASSLKSGGREETQYF
many,TRBJ2-1,TRBV7-6,CASSLPTYNEQFF
-,TRBJ1-2,TRBV4-3,CASSQAGGGAYGYTF
few,TRBJ1-2,TRBV6-2/TRBV6-3,CASSYPRTGTGGHGYTF
-,TRBJ1-1,TRBV4-1,CASSQDEGGTEAFF
few,TRBJ2-6,TRBV11-2,CASSSRSPHSGANVLTF
few,TRBJ2-3,TRBV28,CASSWDSEGAEDTQYF
-,TRBJ1-1,TRBV4-1,CASSEETGNMNTEAFF
few,TRBJ2-1,TRBV4-1,CASSHPGGPLADNEQFF
-,TRBJ1-1,TRBV7-8,CASSLVQVQDSAFF
-,TRBJ2-5,TRBV7-4,CASSFEAGVLYQETQYF
many,TRBJ2-1,TRBV7-6,CASSLEFRARYNEQFF
many,TRBJ2-3,TRBV12-3/TRBV12-4,CASSFKQAMVSTDTQYF
many,TRBJ1-3,TRBV27,CASKNRGASGNTIYF
few,TRBJ2-4,TRBV12-3/TRBV12-4,CASSSTRLAKNIQYF
once,TRBJ2-1,TRBV4-1,CASSLRDSEGGEQFF
once,TRBJ2-1,TRBV5-6,CASSLGRLPYNEQFF
few,TRBJ1-2,TRBV24-1,CATSDHREVNYGYTF
-,TRBJ2-5,TRBV27,CASLSLQGVKKTQYF
many,TRBJ1-4,TRBV7-8,CASSLVEKLFF
many,TRBJ1-5,TRBV7-3,CASSPGDHGAQPQHF
-,TRBJ2-1,TRBV20-1,CSARDPLAGGNYNEQFF
-,TRBJ2-3,TRBV9,CASSVVASGATDTQYF
few,TRBJ1-5,TRBV12-3/TRBV12-4,CASSLALWGQPQHF